This T cell receptor beta chain was retrieved from a study of T cell repertoires in cytomegalovirus infection. TCRdb reanalysed the reads using MiXCR and keeps one entry per CDR3 protein. Of about 310,000 distinct CDR3 sequences in the sample, approximately 10% are singletons; the top ten hold more than 2.5%. This clonotype was obtained from a human donor in good health (CMV status not recorded). Some clones in this sample may be carry-over from other donors' samples. The sequenced material came from PBMCs.

CDR3 sequence (DNA): TGCAGTGCTACGGGTCTCTCCTATGGCTACACCTTC. The encoded protein is CSATGLSYGYTF. The chain carries TRBV20-1 and TRBJ1-2; D not certain. V lost 4 bases to trimming and J lost 4 bases, with 10 bases between them. Germline V gene lookup returns CDR1 DFQATT and CDR2 SNEGSKA (reference sequence). The CDR3 length is 12 residues.